These 17 T cell receptor beta chains were all obtained from the same sample, sequenced in a study of CXCR3-negative and CXCR3-positive naive CD8 T cells (dated by TCRdb to about 2019). Overall study results and their limits: TRB CDR3s from CXCR3-positive naive cells showed higher hydrophobicity (lower Kidera factor 4), lower energy, and higher strength and volume indices than CXCR3-negative naive cells.

Sequencer: NextSeq 550. The Human TCR Profiling Kit (MiLaboratory) was used to make UMI-labeled 5' RACE TRB cDNA libraries. TCRdb reprocessed the reads; each CDR3 protein sequence makes one entry, and DNA is unavailable. The table for this sample shows approximately 120,000 distinct CDR3 sequences. About 0.34% of the sample lies in the top ten. No antigen has been identified for these receptors. Sequencing was done on a sample of naive CXCR3+ CD8+ T cells from blood. Reading the label with the study, this specimen's cell subset or site is: CD45RO-CCR7+CD27+CD95- naive CD8+ T cells expressing CXCR3 (TNR3+). The receptors here all came from a human donor in good health. Some clones in this sample may be carry-over from other donors' samples.

This chain joins TRBV28 and TRBJ1-5; lacking DNA, the TRBD1 call made by TCRdb goes unchecked. The CDR3 runs to 14 residues. Germline-derived CDR1 and CDR2 are MDHEN and SYDVKM. The CDR3 spells CASSSNRGGQPQHF.

The chain is built from TRBV13 and TRBJ2-7. The CDR3 has 15 amino acids. Germline V CDR1 and CDR2: PRHDT, FYEKMQ (reference sequence). CDR3 in amino acids: CASSLSGQLNYEQYF.

This rearrangement joins TRBV7-3 to TRBJ2-6; TCRdb reports TRBD1, a call that lacks DNA to check it against. Germline assignment: CDR1 SGHTA and CDR2 FQGTGA. There are 20 residues in the CDR3. CDR3 sequence reads: CASSLTGWDRATSGANVLTF.

The V gene is TRBV19, the J gene TRBJ1-2. The CDR3 is made up of 15 amino acids. Germline assignment: CDR1 LNHDA and CDR2 SQIVND (reference sequence). Here the CDR3 reads CASSPHLGGRRGYTF.

This chain links TRBV5-6 with TRBJ2-1; TCRdb names TRBD1, which stays unverified in the absence of DNA. The CDR3 runs to 18 residues. The germline CDR1 and CDR2 sequences are SGHDT and YYEEEE. The CDR3 reads CASSPDSVRGLPYNEQFF.

This sequence joins TRBV14 and TRBJ1-4; as DNA is missing, the TRBD1 call by TCRdb cannot be tested. The germline V gene has CDR1 SGHDN and CDR2 FVKESK. The CDR3 has 15 amino acids. CDR3 sequence reads: CASSPGQGPNEKLFF.

V usage is TRBV29-1 and J usage is TRBJ2-5; there is no DNA to check the TCRdb D call of TRBD1. In germline, CDR1 is SQVTM, CDR2 ANQGSEA. The CDR3 is 14 residues long. CDR3 residues: CSVVFWGSGETQYF.

The chain combines TRBV4-3 with TRBJ2-3; TCRdb reports TRBD1, a call that lacks DNA to check it against. The CDR3 has 17 residues. Germline V lookup: CDR1 LGHNA, CDR2 YSLEER. This CDR3 reads CASSQDPGGYGTDTQYF.

The chain couples TRBV7-7 to TRBJ2-5. CDR1 SSHAT and CDR2 FNYEAQ come from the germline V gene (reference sequence). The CDR3 spans 15 residues. CDR3 sequence reads: CASSLVDRDQETKYF.

The chain recombines TRBV5-1 with TRBJ2-2; TCRdb returns TRBD2, unconfirmable since there is no DNA. Per germline, CDR1 SGHRS and CDR2 YFSETQ. This CDR3 is 16 amino acids long. CDR3 loop: CASSITTSGVAGELFF.

The chain is built from TRBV4-1 and TRBJ2-7. CDR3 length: 13 amino acids. CDR1 MGHRA and CDR2 YSYEKL come from the germline V gene. The CDR3 is CASSQDTVGEQYF.

This chain links TRBV28 with TRBJ2-7; TCRdb proposes TRBD2, but this gene call is untestable without DNA. The CDR3 has 14 residues. Germline V lookup: CDR1 MDHEN, CDR2 SYDVKM. CDR3 protein: CASSLAGVRYEQYF.

CDR3 sequence: CASSLVAGVTFSEQYF. The V and J genes are TRBV7-2 and TRBJ2-7; the D call of TRBD1 rests on TCRdb alone, since no DNA is present to check it. The CDR3 extends over 16 amino acids. From germline, CDR1 is SGHTA and CDR2 FQGNSA.

V gene TRBV29-1 combines with J gene TRBJ2-3; the TCRdb call, TRBD2, lacks DNA for checking. The CDR3 consists of 17 residues. Germline V lookup: CDR1 SQVTM, CDR2 ANQGSEA. The CDR3 sequence is CSVDGTSGPPSTDTQYF.

The CDR3 sequence: CASSQEVRSSYEQYF. The V and J genes are TRBV4-1 and TRBJ2-7. The V gene's germline CDR1 is MGHRA and CDR2 YSYEKL. There are 15 residues in the CDR3.

This chain uses TRBV7-9 with TRBJ1-1. This CDR3 has 15 amino acids. Germline CDR1 and CDR2: SEHNR and FQNEAQ (reference sequence). The CDR3 sequence is CASSSQGVMNTEAFF.

This chain's CDR3 is CSARWTDPPGELFF. The J gene is TRBJ2-2, the V gene TRBV20-1; the D call from TCRdb, TRBD1, cannot be confirmed without DNA. The CDR3 is 14 residues long. Germline CDR1 reads DFQATT; CDR2 reads SNEGSKA (reference sequence).